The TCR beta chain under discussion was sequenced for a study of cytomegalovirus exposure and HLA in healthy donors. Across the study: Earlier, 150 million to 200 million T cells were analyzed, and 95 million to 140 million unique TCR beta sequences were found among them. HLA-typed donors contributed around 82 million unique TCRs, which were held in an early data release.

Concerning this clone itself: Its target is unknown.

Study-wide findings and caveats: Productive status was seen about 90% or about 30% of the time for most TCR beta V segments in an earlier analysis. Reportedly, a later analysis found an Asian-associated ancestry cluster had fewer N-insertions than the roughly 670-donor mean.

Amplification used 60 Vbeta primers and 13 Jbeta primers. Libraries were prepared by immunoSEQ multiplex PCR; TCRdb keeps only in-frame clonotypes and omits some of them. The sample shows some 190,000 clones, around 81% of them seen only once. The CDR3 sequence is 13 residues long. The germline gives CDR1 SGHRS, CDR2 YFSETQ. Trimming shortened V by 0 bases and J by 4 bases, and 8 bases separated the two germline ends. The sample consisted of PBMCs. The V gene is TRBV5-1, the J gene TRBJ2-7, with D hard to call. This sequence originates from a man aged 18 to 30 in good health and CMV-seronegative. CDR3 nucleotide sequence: TGCGCCAGCAGCTTGGCACCTAGATACGAGCAGTACTTC. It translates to CASSLAPRYEQYF.